This TCR beta chain was retrieved from a study of cytomegalovirus exposure and HLA in healthy donors. Study-level results: Researchers reported in a later analysis that a missense DCLRE1C variant was tied to TCR beta V- and J-gene trimming. High sensitivity and specificity were reportedly achieved when the classifier diagnosed cytomegalovirus status.

Of note for this clone: Antigen specificity is unknown.

The study ran its PCR with 60 Vbeta and 13 Jbeta primers. Only in-frame clones appear in the TCRdb table, and some are missing; sequencing was by immunoSEQ multiplex PCR. This table lists approximately 120,000 clones. This CDR3 has 18 amino acids. Germline CDR1 is SEHNR and CDR2 is FQNEAQ (reference sequence). Trimming pared 1 base from V and 3 bases from J, leaving 20 bases between. Source material: PBMCs. The rearrangement joins TRBV7-9 to TRBJ2-3, with a tentative D call TRBD2 (5 bases). The source of this sequence is a man younger than 45 in good health and CMV-seronegative. The CDR3 DNA sequence: TGTGCCAGCAGCTTAGGGTCCCTCAACGGGATTAAAACAGATACGCAGTATTTT. Protein: CASSLGSLNGIKTDTQYF.